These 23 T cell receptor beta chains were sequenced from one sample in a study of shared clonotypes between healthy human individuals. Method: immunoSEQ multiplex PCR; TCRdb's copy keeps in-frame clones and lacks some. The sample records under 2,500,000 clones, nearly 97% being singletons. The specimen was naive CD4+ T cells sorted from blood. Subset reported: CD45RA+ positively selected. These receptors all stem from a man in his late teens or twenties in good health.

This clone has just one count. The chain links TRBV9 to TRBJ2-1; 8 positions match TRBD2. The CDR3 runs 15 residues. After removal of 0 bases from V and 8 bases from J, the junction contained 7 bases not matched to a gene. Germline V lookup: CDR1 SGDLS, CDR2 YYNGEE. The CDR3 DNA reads TGTGCCAGCAGCGTAGGGAGCGGGAGTCCCTATGAGCAGTTCTTC. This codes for CASSVGSGSPYEQFF.

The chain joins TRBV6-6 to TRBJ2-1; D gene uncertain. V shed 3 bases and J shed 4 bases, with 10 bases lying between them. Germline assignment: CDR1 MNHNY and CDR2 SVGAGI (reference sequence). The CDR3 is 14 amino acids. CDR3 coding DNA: TGTGCCAGCAGTTATGAGTCGGGTTACAATGAGCAGTTCTTC. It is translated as CASSYESGYNEQFF.

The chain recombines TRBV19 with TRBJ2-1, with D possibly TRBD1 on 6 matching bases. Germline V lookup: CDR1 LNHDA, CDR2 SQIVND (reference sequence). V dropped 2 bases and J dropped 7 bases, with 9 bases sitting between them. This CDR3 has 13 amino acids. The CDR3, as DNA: TGTGCCAGTAGTATAAGGGGGTTTAATGAGCAGTTCTTC. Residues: CASSIRGFNEQFF.

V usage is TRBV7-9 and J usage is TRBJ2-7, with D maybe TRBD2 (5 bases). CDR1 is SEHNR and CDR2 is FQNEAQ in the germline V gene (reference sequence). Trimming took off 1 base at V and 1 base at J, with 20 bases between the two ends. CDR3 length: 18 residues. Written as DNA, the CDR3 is TGTGCCAGCAGCTTAGGGCCCCAGGTAGTAGCGAAATCCTACGAGCAGTACTTC. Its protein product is CASSLGPQVVAKSYEQYF. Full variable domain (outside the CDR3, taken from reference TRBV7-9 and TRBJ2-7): DTGVSQNPRHKITKRGQNVTFRCDPISEHNRLYWYRQTLGQGPEFLTYFQNEAQLEKSRLLSDRFSAERPKGSFSTLEIQRTEQGDSAMYLCASSLGPQVVAKSYEQYFGPGTRLTVT.

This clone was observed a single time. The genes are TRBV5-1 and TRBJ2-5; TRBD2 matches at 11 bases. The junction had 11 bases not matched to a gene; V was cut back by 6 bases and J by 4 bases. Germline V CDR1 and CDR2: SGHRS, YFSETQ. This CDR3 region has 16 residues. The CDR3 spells CASKPSQGLAGETQYF. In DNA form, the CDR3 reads TGCGCCAGCAAACCTTCGCAAGGACTAGCGGGAGAGACCCAGTACTTC.

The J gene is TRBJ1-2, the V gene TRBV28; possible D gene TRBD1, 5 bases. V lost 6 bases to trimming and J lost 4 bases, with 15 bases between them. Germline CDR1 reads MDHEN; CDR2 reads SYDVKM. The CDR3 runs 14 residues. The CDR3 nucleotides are TGTGCCAGCAGCGCGGTAAGGGGAGTCTATGGCTACACCTTC. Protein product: CASSAVRGVYGYTF.

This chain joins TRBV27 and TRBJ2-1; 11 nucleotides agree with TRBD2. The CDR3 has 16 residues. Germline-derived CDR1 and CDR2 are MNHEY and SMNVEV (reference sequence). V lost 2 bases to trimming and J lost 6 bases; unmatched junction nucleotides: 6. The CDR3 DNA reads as TGTGCCAGCAGTTTACCAGGGACTAGCGGCTCCAATGAGCAGTTCTTC. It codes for CASSLPGTSGSNEQFF.

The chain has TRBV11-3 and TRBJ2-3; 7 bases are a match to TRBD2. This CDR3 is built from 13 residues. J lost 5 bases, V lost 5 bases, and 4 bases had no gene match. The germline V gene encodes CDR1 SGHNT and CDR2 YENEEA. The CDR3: CASSMGGIDTQYF. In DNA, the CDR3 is TGTGCCAGCAGCATGGGGGGGATAGATACGCAGTATTTT.

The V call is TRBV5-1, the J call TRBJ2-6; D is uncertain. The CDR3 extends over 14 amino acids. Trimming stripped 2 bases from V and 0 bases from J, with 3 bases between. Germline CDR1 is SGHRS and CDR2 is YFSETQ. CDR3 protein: CASSFNSGANVLTF. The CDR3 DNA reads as TGCGCCAGCAGCTTCAACTCTGGGGCCAACGTCCTGACTTTC.

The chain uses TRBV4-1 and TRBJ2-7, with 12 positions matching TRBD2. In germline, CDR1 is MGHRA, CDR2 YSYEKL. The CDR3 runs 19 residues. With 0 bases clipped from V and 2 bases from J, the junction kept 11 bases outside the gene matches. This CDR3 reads CASSQDWMSASGGAYEQYF. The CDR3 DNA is TGCGCCAGCAGCCAAGATTGGATGAGTGCTAGCGGGGGGGCCTACGAGCAGTACTTC.

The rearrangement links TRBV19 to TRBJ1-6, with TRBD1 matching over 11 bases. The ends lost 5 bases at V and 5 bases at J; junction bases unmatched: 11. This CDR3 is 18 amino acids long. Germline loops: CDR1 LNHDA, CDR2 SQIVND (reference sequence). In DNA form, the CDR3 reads TGTGCCAGTAGTCCATTTTTCCGGGACAGGGGGAATAATTCACCCCTCCACTTT. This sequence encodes CASSPFFRDRGNNSPLHF.

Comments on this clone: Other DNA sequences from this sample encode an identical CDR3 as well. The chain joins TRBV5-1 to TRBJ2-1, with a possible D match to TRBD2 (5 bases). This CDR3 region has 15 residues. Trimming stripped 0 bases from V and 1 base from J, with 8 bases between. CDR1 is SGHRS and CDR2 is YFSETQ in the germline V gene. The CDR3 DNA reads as TGCGCCAGCAGCTTGGAAGCGGTATCCTACAATGAGCAGTTCTTC. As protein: CASSLEAVSYNEQFF.

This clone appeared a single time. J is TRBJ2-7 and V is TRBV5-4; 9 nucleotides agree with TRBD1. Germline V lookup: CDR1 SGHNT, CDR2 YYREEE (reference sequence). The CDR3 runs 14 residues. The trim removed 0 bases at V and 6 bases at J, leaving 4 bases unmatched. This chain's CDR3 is CASSLGDREGEQYF. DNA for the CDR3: TGTGCCAGCAGCTTGGGGGACAGGGAAGGCGAGCAGTACTTC. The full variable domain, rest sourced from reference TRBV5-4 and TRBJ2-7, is ETGVTQSPTHLIKTRGQQVTLRCSSQSGHNTVSWYQQALGQGPQFIFQYYREEENGRGNFPPRFSGLQFPNYSSELNVNALELDDSALYLCASSLGDREGEQYFGPGTRLTVT.

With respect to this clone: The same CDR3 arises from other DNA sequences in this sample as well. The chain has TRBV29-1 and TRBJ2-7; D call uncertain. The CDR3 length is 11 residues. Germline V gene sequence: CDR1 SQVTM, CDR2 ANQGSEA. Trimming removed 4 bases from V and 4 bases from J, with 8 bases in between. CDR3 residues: CSVVLSYEQYF. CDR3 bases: TGCAGCGTTGTTCTCAGTTACGAGCAGTACTTC.

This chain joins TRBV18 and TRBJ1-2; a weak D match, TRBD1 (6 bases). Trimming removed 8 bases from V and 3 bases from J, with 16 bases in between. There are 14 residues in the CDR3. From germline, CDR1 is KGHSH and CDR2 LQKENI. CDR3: CASIRQANDYGYTF. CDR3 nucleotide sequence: TGTGCCAGCATAAGACAGGCGAACGACTATGGCTACACCTTC.

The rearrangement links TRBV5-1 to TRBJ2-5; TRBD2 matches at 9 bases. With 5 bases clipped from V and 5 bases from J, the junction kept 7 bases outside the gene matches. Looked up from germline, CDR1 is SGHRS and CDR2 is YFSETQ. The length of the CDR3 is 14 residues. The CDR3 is CASRQAGGDETQYF. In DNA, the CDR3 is TGCGCCAGCAGGCAAGCGGGGGGTGACGAGACCCAGTACTTC.

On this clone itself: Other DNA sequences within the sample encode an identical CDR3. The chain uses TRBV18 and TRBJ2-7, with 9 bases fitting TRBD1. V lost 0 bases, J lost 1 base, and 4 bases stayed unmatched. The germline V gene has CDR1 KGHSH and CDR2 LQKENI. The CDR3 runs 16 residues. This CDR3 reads CASSPPTGGSSYEQYF. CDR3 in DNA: TGTGCCAGCTCACCACCCACAGGGGGCAGTTCCTACGAGCAGTACTTC. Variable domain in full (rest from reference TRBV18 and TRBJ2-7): NAGVMQNPRHLVRRRGQEARLRCSPMKGHSHVYWYRQLPEEGLKFMVYLQKENIIDESGMPKERFSAEFPKEGPSILRIQQVVRGDSAAYFCASSPPTGGSSYEQYFGPGTRLTVT.

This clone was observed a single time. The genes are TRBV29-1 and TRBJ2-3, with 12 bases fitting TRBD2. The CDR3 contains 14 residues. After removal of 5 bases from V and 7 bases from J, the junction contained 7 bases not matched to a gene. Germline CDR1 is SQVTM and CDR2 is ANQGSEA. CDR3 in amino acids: CSVLTSGRTYTQYF. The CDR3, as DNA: TGCAGCGTTCTTACTAGCGGGAGGACGTATACGCAGTATTTT.

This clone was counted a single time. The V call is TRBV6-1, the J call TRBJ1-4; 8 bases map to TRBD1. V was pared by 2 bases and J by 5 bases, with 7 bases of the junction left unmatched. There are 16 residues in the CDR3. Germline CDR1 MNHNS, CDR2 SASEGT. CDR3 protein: CASSELKRTGNEKLFF. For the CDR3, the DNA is TGTGCCAGCAGTGAACTTAAAAGGACAGGGAATGAAAAACTGTTTTTT.

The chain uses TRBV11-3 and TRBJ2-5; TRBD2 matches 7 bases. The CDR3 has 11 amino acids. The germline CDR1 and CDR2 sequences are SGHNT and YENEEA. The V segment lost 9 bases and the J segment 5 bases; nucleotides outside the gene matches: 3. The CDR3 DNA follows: TGTGCCAGTGGGAGGGGTGAGACCCAGTACTTC. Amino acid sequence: CASGRGETQYF.

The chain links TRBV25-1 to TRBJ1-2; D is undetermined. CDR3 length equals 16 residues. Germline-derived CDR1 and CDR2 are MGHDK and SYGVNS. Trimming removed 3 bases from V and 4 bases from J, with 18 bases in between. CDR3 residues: CASSDRSALGVYGYTF. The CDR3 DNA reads TGTGCCAGCAGTGATCGGTCAGCATTGGGAGTCTATGGCTACACCTTC.

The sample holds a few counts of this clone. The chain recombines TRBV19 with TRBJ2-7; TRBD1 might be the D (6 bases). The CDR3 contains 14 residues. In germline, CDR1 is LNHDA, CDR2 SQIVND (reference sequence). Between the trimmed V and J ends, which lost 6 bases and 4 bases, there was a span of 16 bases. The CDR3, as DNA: TGTGCCAGTAGCCCGAACCCGGACAGTTACGAGCAGTACTTC. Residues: CASSPNPDSYEQYF.

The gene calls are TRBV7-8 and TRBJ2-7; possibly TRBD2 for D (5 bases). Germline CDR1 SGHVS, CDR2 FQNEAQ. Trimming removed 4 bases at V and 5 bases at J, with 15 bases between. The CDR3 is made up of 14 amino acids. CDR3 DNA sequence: TGTGCCAGCAGCTCGCCGAGAGGAGGCCACGAGCAGTACTTC. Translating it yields CASSSPRGGHEQYF.